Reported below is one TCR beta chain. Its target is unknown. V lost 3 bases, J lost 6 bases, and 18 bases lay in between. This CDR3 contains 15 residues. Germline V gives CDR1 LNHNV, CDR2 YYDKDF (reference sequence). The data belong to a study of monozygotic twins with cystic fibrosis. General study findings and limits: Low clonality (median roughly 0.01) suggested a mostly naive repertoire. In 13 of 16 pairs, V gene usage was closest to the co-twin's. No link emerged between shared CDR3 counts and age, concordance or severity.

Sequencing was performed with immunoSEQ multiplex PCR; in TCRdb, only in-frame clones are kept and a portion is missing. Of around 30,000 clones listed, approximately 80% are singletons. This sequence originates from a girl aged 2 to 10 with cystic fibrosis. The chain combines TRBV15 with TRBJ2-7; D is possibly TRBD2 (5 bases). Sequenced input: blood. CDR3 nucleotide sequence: TGTGCCACCAGCAGGGGCTTCGGGGAGTCTGGCGAGCAGTACTTC. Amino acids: CATSRGFGESGEQYF.